This T cell receptor beta chain was retrieved from a study of T cell responses to AZD1222 COVID-19 vaccine. Assay used: immunoSEQ multiplex PCR; TCRdb lists only in-frame clones, some missing. In the table there are 180,000 or so clones, about nine tenths of which are singletons. Comment on this clone: Its specificity is unknown.

V lost 5 bases and J 1 base, leaving 9 bases between the germline ends. From germline, CDR1 is ENHRY and CDR2 SYGVKD. This CDR3 contains 14 residues. Notes on the study in general: A reported finding is that nearly half of spike-specific TCRs target unmutated variant regions. Baseline serostatus was positive in only six AZD1222 recipients.

This specimen was peripheral blood, taken 28 days after the second AZD1222 dose. The receptor was derived from an adult who received the AZD1222 COVID-19 vaccine. The rearrangement uses TRBV10-3 and TRBJ1-3; weak D call: TRBD1 (5 bases). CDR3 in DNA: TGTGCCATCAGTACAGGCGCTTCTGGAAACACCATATATTTT. Translated: CAISTGASGNTIYF.